This TCR beta chain was sequenced for a study of regulatory T cells in long-lasting Graves disease. CDR3 length: 15 amino acids. V lost 0 bases, J lost 6 bases, and 8 bases stayed unmatched. The germline gives CDR1 DFQATT, CDR2 SNEGSKA (reference sequence). Whole-study findings and limits: Only a small sample size was used, which may have cut accuracy. Repertoires from persistent disease leaned toward TRBV28, TRBJ1-2 and TRBJ2-5.

CDR3-region Arm-PCR and iRepertoire HTBI primers produced the TCR beta libraries. TCRdb passed the multiplex PCR reads through MiXCR, listing each CDR3 protein once. The data show around 340,000 distinct CDR3 sequences, with roughly 21% seen just once and less than 35% held by the top ten. As to time point: persistent/refractory GD, antithyroid drugs over 5 years with positive TRAb. The TCR library was made from RNA extracted from PBMCs. This clonotype was picked up many times. The antigen is unknown. The rearrangement links TRBV20-1 to TRBJ2-1; 7 nucleotides line up with TRBD2. Material: peripheral blood mononuclear cells (PBMCs), obtained when the disease was refractory, from a patient treated with antithyroid drugs. The source of this sequence is a female donor with Graves disease. The CDR3 loop reads CSAREASGSVNEQFF. CDR3 DNA: TGCAGTGCTAGAGAGGCTAGCGGTTCGGTCAATGAGCAGTTCTTC.